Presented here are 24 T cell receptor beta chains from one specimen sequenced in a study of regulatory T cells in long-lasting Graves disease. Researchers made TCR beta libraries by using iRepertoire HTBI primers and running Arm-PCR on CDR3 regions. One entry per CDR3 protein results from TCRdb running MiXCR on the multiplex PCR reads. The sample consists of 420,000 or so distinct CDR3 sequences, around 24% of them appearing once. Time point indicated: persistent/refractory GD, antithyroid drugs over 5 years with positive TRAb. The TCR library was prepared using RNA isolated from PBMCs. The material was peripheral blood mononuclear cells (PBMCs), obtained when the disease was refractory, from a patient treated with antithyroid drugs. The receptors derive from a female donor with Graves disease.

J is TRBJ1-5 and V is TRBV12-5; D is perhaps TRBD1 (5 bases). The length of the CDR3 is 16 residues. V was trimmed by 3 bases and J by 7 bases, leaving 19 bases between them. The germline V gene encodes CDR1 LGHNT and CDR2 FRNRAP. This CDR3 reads CASGFGAPSKGQPQHF. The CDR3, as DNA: TGTGCTAGTGGTTTTGGGGCCCCCTCAAAGGGGCAGCCCCAGCATTTT.

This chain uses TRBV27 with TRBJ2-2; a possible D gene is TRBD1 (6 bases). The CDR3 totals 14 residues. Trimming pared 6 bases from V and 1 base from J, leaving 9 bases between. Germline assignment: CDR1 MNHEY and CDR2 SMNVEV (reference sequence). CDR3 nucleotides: TGTGCCAGCAGGACGGACAGGAACACCGGGGAGCTGTTTTTT. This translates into CASRTDRNTGELFF.

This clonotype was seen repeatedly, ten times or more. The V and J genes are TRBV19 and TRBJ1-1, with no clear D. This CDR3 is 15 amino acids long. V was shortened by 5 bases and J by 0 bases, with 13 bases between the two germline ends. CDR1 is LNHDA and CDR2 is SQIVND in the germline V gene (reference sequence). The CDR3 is CASSVSGILNTEAFF. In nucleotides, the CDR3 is TGTGCCAGTAGTGTGAGCGGAATATTGAACACTGAAGCTTTCTTT.

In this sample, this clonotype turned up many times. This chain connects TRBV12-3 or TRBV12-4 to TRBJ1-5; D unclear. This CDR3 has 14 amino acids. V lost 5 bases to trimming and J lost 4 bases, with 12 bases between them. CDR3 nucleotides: TGTGCCAGCAGTCGAAAACAGCAAAATCAGCCCCAGCATTTT. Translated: CASSRKQQNQPQHF.

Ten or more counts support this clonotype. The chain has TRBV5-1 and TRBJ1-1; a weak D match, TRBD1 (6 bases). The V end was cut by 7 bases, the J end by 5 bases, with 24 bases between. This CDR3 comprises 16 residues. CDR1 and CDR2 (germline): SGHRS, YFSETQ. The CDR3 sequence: CASRPSTNTGRTEAFF. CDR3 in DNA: TGCGCCAGCCGCCCGTCGACAAATACAGGGAGGACTGAAGCTTTCTTT.

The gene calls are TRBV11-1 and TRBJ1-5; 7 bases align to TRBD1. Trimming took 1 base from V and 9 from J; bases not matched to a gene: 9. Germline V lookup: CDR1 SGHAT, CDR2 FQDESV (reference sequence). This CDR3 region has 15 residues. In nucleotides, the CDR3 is TGTGCCAGCAGCTTAGGACAGGGCCTTGACGGGCCCCAGCATTTT. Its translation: CASSLGQGLDGPQHF. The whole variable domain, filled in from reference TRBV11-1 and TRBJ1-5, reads EAEVAQSPRYKITEKSQAVAFWCDPISGHATLYWYRQILGQGPELLVQFQDESVVDDSQLPKDRFSAERLKGVDSTLKIQPAELGDSAMYLCASSLGQGLDGPQHFGDGTRLSIL.

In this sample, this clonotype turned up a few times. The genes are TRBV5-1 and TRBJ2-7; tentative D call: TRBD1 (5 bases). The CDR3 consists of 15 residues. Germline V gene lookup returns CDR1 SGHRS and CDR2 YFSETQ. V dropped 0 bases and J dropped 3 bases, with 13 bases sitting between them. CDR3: CASSLGQGFFYEQYF. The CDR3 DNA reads TGCGCCAGCAGCTTGGGGCAGGGCTTCTTCTACGAGCAGTACTTC.

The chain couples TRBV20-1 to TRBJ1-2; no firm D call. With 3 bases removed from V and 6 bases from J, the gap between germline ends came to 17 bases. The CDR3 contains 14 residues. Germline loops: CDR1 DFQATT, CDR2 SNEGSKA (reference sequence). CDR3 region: CSARYEGLHHGYTF. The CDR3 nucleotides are TGCAGTGCTAGGTACGAGGGCCTACACCATGGCTACACCTTC.

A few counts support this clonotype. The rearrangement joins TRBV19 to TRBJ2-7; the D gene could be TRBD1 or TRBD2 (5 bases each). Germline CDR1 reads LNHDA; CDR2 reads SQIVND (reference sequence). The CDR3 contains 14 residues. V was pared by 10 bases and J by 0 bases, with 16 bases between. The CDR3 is CATNRGPGSYEQYF. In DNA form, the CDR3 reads TGTGCCACAAACCGGGGACCGGGCTCCTACGAGCAGTACTTC.

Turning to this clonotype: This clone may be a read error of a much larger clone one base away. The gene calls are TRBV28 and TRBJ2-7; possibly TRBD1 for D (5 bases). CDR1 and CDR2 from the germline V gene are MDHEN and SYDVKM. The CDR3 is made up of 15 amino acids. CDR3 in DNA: TGTGCCAGCAGTCCCTTGGGGCAGGGCGCCTACGAGCAGCACTTC. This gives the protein CASSPLGQGAYEQHF.

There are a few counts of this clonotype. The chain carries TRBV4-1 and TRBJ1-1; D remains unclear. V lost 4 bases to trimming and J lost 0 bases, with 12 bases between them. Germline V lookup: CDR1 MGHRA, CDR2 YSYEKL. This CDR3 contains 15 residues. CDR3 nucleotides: TGCGCCAGCAGCCCCGTCGGCCAGCTGAACACTGAAGCTTTCTTT. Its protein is CASSPVGQLNTEAFF.

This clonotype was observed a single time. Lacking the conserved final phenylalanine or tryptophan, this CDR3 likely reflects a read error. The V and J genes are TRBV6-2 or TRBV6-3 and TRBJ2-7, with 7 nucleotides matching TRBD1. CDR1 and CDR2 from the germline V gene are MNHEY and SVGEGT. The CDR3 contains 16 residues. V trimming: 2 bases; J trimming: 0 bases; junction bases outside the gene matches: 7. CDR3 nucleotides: TGTGCCAGCAGTTACACGGGACAGCTTACCTCCTACGAGCAGTACTTA. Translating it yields CASSYTGQLTSYEQYL.

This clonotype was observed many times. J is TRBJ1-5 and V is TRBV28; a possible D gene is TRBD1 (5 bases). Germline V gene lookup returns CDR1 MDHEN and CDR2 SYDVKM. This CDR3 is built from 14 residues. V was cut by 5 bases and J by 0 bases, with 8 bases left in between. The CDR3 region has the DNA TGTGCCAGCAGTCAGGACAATAGCAATCAGCCCCAGCATTTT. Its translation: CASSQDNSNQPQHF.

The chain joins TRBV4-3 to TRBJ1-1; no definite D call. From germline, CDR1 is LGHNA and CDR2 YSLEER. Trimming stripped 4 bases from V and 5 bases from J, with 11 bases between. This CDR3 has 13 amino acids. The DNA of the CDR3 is TGCGCCAGCAGCCTTACCGGGCATACTGAAGCTTTCTTT. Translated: CASSLTGHTEAFF.

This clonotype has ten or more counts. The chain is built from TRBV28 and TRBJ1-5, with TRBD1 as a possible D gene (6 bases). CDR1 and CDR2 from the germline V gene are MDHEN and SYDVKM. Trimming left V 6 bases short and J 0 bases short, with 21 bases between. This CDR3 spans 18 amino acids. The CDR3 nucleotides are TGTGCCAGCAGCCCCCTCCCCGGGACACACTATAGCAATCAGCCCCAGCATTTT. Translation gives CASSPLPGTHYSNQPQHF.

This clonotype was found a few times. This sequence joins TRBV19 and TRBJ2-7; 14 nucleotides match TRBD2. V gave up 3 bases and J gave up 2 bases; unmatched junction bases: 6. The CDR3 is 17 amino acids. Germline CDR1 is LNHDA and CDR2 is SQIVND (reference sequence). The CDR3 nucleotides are TGTGCCAGTAGTATTAGGGGACTAGCGGGAGAACCCTACGAGCAGTACTTC. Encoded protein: CASSIRGLAGEPYEQYF.

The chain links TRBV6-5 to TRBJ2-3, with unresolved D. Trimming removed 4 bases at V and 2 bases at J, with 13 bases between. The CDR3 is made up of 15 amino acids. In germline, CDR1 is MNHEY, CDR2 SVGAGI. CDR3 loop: CASSSSRKNTDTQYF. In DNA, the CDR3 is TGTGCCAGCAGTTCCTCTCGGAAGAACACAGATACGCAGTATTTT.

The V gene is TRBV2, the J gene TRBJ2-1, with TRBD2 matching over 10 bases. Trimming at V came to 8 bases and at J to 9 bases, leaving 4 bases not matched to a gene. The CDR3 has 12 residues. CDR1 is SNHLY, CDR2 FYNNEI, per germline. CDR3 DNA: TGTGCCAGCCAGCGGGAGGGCCGTGAGCAGTTCTTC. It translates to CASQREGREQFF.

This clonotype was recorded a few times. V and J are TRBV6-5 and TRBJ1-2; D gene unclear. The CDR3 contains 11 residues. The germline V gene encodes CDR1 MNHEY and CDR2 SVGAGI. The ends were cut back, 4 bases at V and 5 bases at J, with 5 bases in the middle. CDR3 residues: CASSWSYGYTF. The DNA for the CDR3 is TGTGCCAGCAGTTGGAGTTATGGCTACACCTTC.

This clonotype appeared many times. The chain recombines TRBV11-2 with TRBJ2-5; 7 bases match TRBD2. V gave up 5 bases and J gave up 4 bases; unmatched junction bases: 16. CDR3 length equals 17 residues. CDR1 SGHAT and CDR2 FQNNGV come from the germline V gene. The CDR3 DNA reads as TGTGCCAGCAGCAAGCTACGGGCGGGGGAGCCTATAGAGACCCAGTACTTC. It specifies CASSKLRAGEPIETQYF.

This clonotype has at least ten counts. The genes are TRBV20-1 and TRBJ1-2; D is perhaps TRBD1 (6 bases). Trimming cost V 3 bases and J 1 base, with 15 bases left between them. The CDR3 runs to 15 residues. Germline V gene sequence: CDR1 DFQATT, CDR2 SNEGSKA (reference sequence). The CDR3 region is CSASAGTRNNYGYTF. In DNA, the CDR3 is TGCAGTGCTAGCGCCGGGACAAGAAATAACTATGGCTACACCTTC.

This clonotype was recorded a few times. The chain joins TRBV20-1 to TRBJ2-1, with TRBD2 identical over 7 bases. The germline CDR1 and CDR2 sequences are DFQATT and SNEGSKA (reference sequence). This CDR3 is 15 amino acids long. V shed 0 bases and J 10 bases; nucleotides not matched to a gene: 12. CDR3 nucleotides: TGCAGTGCTAGAGATCTTGGGCTAGCGGTCGACGAGCAGTTCTTC. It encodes CSARDLGLAVDEQFF.

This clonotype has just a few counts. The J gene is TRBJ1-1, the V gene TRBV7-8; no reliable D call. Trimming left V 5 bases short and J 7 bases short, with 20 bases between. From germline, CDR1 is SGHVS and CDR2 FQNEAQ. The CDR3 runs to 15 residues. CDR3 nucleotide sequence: TGTGCCAGCAGCCCTCCCGGAGGGAAGGTTGGTGAAGCTTTCTTT. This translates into CASSPPGGKVGEAFF. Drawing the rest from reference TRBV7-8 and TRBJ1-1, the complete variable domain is GAGVSQSPRYKVAKRGQDVALRCDPISGHVSLFWYQQALGQGPEFLTYFQNEAQLDKSGLPSDRFFAERPEGSVSTLKIQRTQQEDSAVYLCASSPPGGKVGEAFFGQGTRLTVV.

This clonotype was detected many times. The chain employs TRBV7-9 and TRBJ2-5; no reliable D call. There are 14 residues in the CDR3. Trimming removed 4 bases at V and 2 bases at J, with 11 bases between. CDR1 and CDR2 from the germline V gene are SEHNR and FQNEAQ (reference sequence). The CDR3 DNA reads TGTGCCAGCAGCTCGGACGCGTTACAAGAGACCCAGTACTTC. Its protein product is CASSSDALQETQYF.